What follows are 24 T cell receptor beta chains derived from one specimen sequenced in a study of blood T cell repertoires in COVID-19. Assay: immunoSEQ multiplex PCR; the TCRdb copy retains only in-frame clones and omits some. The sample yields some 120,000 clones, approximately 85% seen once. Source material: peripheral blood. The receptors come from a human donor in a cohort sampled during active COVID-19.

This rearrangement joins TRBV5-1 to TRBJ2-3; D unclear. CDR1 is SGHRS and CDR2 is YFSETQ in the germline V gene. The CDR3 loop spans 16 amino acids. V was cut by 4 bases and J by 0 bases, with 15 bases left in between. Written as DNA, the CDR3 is TGCGCCAGCAGCGTCGCACCCCCCGGGAGCACAGATACGCAGTATTTT. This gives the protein CASSVAPPGSTDTQYF.

CDR3 in DNA: TGTGCCATGACAGGTTACACCGGGGAGCTGTTTTTT. Translating it yields CAMTGYTGELFF. The chain is built from TRBV10-3 and TRBJ2-2, with D perhaps matching TRBD1 (6 bases). The germline gives CDR1 ENHRY, CDR2 SYGVKD. The germline V and J ends were trimmed by 9 bases and 3 bases, with 8 bases remaining between them. CDR3 length equals 12 residues.

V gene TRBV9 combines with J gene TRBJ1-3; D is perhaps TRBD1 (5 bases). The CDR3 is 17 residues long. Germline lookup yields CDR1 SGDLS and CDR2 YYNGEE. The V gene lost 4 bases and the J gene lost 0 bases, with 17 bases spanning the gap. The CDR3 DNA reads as TGTGCCAGCAGCACCCTGGCAACAGGTTCCTCTGGAAACACCATATATTTT. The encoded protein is CASSTLATGSSGNTIYF. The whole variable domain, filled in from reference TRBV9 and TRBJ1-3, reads DSGVTQTPKHLITATGQRVTLRCSPRSGDLSVYWYQQSLDQGLQFLIQYYNGEERAKGNILERFSAQQFPDLHSELNLSSLELGDSALYFCASSTLATGSSGNTIYFGEGSWLTVV.

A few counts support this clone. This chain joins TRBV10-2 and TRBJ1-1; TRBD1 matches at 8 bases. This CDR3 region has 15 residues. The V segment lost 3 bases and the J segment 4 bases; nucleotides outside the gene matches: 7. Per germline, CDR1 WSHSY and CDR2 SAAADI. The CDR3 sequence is CASSDRPGGLTEAFF. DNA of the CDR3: TGCGCCAGCAGTGACCGACCAGGGGGCCTCACTGAAGCTTTCTTT.

CDR3 region: CAISDGQGLAVGYTF. CDR3 coding DNA: TGTGCCATCAGTGACGGACAAGGGTTGGCTGTAGGCTACACCTTC. V gene TRBV10-3 combines with J gene TRBJ1-2; D may be TRBD1 (5 bases). Trimming left V 3 bases short and J 8 bases short, with 19 bases between. Germline V gene lookup returns CDR1 ENHRY and CDR2 SYGVKD. The CDR3 consists of 15 residues.

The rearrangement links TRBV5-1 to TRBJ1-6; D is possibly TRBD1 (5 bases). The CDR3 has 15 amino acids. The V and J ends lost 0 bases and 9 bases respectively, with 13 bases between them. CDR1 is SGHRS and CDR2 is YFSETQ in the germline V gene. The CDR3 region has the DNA TGCGCCAGCAGCTTGGGTCTCGCCCAGGGTTCACCCCTCCACTTT. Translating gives CASSLGLAQGSPLHF.

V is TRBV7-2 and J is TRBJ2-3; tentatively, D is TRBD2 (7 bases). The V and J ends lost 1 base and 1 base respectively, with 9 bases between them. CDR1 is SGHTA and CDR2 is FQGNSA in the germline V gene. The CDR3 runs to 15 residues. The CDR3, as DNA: TGTGCCAGCAGCTTAGGGCGGGGGCGCACAGATACGCAGTATTTT. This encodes CASSLGRGRTDTQYF.

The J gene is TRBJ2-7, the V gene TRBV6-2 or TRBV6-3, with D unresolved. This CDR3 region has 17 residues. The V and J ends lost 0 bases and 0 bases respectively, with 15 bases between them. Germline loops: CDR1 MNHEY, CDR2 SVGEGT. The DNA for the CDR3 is TGTGCCAGCAGTTACTCGGCCGGGTCCTTAAGCTCCTACGAGCAGTACTTC. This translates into CASSYSAGSLSSYEQYF.

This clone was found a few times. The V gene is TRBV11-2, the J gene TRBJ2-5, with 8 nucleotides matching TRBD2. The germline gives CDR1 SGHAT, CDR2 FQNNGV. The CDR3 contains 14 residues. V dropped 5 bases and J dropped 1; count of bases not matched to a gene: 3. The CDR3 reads CASSISGVQETQYF. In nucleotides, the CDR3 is TGTGCCAGCAGCATTAGCGGGGTCCAAGAGACCCAGTACTTC.

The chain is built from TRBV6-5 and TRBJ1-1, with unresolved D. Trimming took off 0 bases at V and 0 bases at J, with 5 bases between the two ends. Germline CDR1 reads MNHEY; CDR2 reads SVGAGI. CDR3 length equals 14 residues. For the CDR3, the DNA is TGTGCCAGCAGTTACTCATGGCTGAACACTGAAGCTTTCTTT. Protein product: CASSYSWLNTEAFF.

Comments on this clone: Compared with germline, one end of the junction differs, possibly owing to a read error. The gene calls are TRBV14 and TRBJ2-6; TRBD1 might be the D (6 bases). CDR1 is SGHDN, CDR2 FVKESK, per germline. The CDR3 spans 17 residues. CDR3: CASSQDIPGVGANILTF. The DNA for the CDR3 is TGTGCCAGCAGCCAAGATATCCCCGGGGTGGGGGCCAACATCCTGACTTTC.

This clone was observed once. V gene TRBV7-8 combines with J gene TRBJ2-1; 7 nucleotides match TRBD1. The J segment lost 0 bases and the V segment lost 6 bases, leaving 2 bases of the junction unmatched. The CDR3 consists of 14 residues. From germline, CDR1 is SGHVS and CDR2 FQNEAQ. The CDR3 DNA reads TGTGCCAGCAGTCGACAGGGCTCCTACAATGAGCAGTTCTTC. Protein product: CASSRQGSYNEQFF.

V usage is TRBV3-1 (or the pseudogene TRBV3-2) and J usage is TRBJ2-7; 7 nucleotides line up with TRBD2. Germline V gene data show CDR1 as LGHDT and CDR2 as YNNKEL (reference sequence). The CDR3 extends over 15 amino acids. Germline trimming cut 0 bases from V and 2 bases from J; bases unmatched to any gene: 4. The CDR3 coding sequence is TGTGCCAGCAGCCAAGACGGACTAGAGGCCTACGAGCAGTACTTC. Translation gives CASSQDGLEAYEQYF.

CDR3 in DNA: TGCGCCAGCAGCTTGACGGGGATAGCCTACAATGAGCAGTTCTTC. This codes for CASSLTGIAYNEQFF. The rearrangement uses TRBV5-1 and TRBJ2-1, with D perhaps matching TRBD2 (5 bases). The CDR3 runs 15 residues. Germline values: CDR1 SGHRS, CDR2 YFSETQ. Trimming pared 1 base from V and 2 bases from J, leaving 10 bases between.

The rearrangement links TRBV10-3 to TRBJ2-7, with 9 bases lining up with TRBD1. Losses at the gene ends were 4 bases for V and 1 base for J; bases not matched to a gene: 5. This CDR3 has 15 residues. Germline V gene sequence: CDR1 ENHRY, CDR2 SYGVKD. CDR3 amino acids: CAISGDRAESYEQYF. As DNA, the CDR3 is TGTGCCATCAGTGGGGACAGGGCTGAGTCCTACGAGCAGTACTTC.

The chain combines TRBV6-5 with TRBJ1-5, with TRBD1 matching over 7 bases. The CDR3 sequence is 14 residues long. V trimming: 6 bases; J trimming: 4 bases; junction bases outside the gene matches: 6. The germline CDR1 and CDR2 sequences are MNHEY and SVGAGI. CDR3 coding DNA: TGTGCCAGCAGCCTGGGACAGCCAAATCAGCCCCAGCATTTT. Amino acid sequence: CASSLGQPNQPQHF.

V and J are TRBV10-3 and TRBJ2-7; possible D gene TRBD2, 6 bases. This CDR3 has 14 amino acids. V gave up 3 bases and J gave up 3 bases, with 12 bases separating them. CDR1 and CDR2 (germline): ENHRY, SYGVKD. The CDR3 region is CAISERQGGYEQYF. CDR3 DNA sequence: TGTGCCATCAGTGAACGGCAGGGAGGCTACGAGCAGTACTTC.

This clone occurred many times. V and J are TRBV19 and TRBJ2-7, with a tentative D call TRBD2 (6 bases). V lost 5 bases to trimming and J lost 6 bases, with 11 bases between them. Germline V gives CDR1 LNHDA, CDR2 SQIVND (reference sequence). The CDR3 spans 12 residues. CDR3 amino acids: CASSHRGGEQYF. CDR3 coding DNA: TGTGCCAGTAGTCACCGGGGAGGCGAGCAGTACTTC.

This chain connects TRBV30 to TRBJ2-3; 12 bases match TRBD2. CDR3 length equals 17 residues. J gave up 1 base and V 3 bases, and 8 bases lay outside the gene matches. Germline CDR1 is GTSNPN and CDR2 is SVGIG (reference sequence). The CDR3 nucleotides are TGTGCCTGGAGGAGGCTAGCGGGGGGGCTGGGCACAGATACGCAGTATTTT. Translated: CAWRRLAGGLGTDTQYF.

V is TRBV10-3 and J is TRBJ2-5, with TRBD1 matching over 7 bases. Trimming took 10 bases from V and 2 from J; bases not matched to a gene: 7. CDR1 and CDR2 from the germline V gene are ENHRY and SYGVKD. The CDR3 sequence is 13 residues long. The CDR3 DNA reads TGTGCCACCTCGGGGACAGCGCAAGAGACCCAGTACTTC. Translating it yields CATSGTAQETQYF.

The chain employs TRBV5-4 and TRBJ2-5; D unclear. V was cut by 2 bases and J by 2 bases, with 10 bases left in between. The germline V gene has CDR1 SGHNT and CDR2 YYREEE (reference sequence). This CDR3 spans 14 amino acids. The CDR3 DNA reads TGTGCCAGCAGCTTCGGAGCACTGCAAGAGACCCAGTACTTC. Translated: CASSFGALQETQYF.

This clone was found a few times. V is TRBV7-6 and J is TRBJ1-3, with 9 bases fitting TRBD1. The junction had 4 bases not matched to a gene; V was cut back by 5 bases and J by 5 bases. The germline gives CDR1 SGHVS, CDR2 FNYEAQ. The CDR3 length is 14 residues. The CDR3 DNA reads TGTGCCAGCAGCCGACAGGGGGGAAGAAACACCATATATTTT. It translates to CASSRQGGRNTIYF.

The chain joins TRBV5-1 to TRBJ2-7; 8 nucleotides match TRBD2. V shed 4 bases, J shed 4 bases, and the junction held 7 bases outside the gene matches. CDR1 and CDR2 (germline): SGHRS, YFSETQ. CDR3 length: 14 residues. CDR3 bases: TGCGCCAGCAGCCTTTCTGGCGGGGGGTACGAGCAGTACTTC. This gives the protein CASSLSGGGYEQYF.

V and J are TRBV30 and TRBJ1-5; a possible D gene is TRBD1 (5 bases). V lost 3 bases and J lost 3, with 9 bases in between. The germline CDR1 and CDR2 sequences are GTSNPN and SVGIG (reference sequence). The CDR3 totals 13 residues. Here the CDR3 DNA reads TGTGCCTGGAGCCAGGGTTTCAATCAGCCCCAGCATTTT. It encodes CAWSQGFNQPQHF.